Presented here are 32 T cell receptor beta chains from one specimen sequenced in a study of T cell responses to AZD1222 COVID-19 vaccine (dated by TCRdb to the early 2020s). Reading the label with the study, this specimen's time point is: about 28 days (+/-7) after the second vaccine dose. The library was produced with the immunoSEQ multiplex PCR assay. The clones in this table, taken by TCRdb from immuneACCESS, are in-frame only. Not every clone is retained; where verified, under half of the shortfall comes from an unresolved V gene, and the cause of the rest is unknown. The sample table lists about 160,000 clones, approximately 94% of them with a count of one. The biggest ten clones account for about 4.6% of the sample. This sample comprised peripheral blood, obtained 28 days after the second AZD1222 dose. These receptors originate from an adult who received the AZD1222 COVID-19 vaccine.

This sequence joins TRBV18 and TRBJ2-3; tentative D call: TRBD1 (5 bases). The CDR3 contains 14 residues. CDR1 and CDR2 (germline): KGHSH, LQKENI. Trimming shortened V by 0 bases and J by 4 bases, and 8 bases separated the two germline ends. The chain's CDR3 is CASSPPGLADTQYF. The CDR3 nucleotides are TGTGCCAGCTCACCACCGGGGCTAGCAGATACGCAGTATTTT.

As regards this clone: The same CDR3 can be traced to other DNA sequences in this sample. V is TRBV18 and J is TRBJ1-1, with a possible D match to TRBD1 (5 bases). The CDR3 runs to 13 residues. The germline V gene has CDR1 KGHSH and CDR2 LQKENI. V dropped 4 bases and J dropped 1 base, with 7 bases sitting between them. The CDR3 protein is CASSLGQNTEAFF. CDR3 DNA sequence: TGTGCCAGCTCACTCGGACAGAACACTGAAGCTTTCTTT.

J is TRBJ1-3 and V is TRBV27; D not certain. The V and J ends lost 4 bases and 4 bases respectively, with 8 bases between them. Germline V gene sequence: CDR1 MNHEY, CDR2 SMNVEV (reference sequence). The CDR3 loop spans 13 amino acids. The CDR3 DNA reads as TGTGCCAGCAGTTGGGGTCAAGGAAACACCATATATTTT. This codes for CASSWGQGNTIYF.

V usage is TRBV14 and J usage is TRBJ2-2; D might be TRBD1 or TRBD2, each matching 5 bases. CDR1 and CDR2 (germline): SGHDN, FVKESK. V was shortened by 4 bases and J by 2 bases, with 23 bases between the two germline ends. The CDR3 is 19 amino acids. This chain's CDR3 is CASSLRGGVHVGNTGELFF. The CDR3 DNA is TGTGCCAGCAGCCTCCGTGGGGGAGTTCACGTTGGTAACACCGGGGAGCTGTTTTTT.

The chain is built from TRBV4-3 and TRBJ2-3; TRBD1 might be the D (6 bases). Germline values: CDR1 LGHNA, CDR2 YSLEER. V was trimmed by 4 bases and J by 3 bases, leaving 14 bases between them. The CDR3 runs to 15 residues. The CDR3 sequence: CASSLQGSRTDTQYF. The CDR3 region has the DNA TGCGCCAGCAGCCTACAGGGCTCCAGGACAGATACGCAGTATTTT.

This chain joins TRBV30 and TRBJ1-5; D not resolved. Trimming removed 2 bases at V and 0 bases at J, with 8 bases between. Germline V gene lookup returns CDR1 GTSNPN and CDR2 SVGIG (reference sequence). The CDR3 is 14 amino acids. The CDR3 DNA reads as TGTGCCTGGAGTTTTAAGCTTAGCAATCAGCCCCAGCATTTT. This codes for CAWSFKLSNQPQHF.

The chain employs TRBV2 and TRBJ1-1; 10 bases fit TRBD1. Germline V gene sequence: CDR1 SNHLY, CDR2 FYNNEI. Trimming took 5 bases from V and 4 from J; bases not matched to a gene: 10. The CDR3 totals 16 residues. The CDR3 reads CASSPYRQGARTEAFF. Here the CDR3 DNA reads TGTGCCAGCAGTCCGTACCGACAGGGGGCGCGCACTGAAGCTTTCTTT.

The rearrangement uses TRBV18 and TRBJ1-5; D might be TRBD1 (6 bases). The CDR3 is made up of 15 amino acids. The V gene lost 6 bases and the J gene lost 1 base, with 13 bases spanning the gap. Germline values: CDR1 KGHSH, CDR2 LQKENI. The CDR3 here is CASSLTGKSNQPQHF. The CDR3, as DNA: TGTGCCAGCTCGCTCACAGGGAAGAGCAATCAGCCCCAGCATTTT.

The sample holds one count of this clone. The J gene is TRBJ2-3, the V gene TRBV3-1 (or the pseudogene TRBV3-2), with D hard to call. Trimming took off 1 base at V and 8 bases at J, with 16 bases between the two ends. Per the germline V gene, CDR1 is LGHDT and CDR2 is YNNKEL (reference sequence). The CDR3 extends over 15 amino acids. DNA of the CDR3: TGTGCCAGCAGCCAAGGGGTGTGGTCCGCTGGTACGCAGTATTTT. This codes for CASSQGVWSAGTQYF.

The chain uses TRBV9 and TRBJ2-1; D remains unclear. V lost 0 bases to trimming and J lost 10 bases, with 11 bases between them. This CDR3 is 13 amino acids long. Germline V CDR1 and CDR2: SGDLS, YYNGEE. CDR3 in amino acids: CASSVGGREEQFF. The CDR3 region has the DNA TGTGCCAGCAGCGTAGGTGGTAGGGAAGAGCAGTTCTTC.

CDR3 in amino acids: CASTPGVAAYNEQFF. The CDR3 DNA follows: TGTGCCAGCACCCCCGGGGTAGCTGCTTACAATGAGCAGTTCTTC. The chain uses TRBV6-5 and TRBJ2-1; D is possibly TRBD2 (5 bases). Looked up from germline, CDR1 is MNHEY and CDR2 is SVGAGI. Deletions cut 7 bases from V and 4 bases from J, with 17 bases between. This CDR3 has 15 residues.

The rearrangement uses TRBV24-1 and TRBJ1-5, with D uncertain. The CDR3 extends over 13 amino acids. Germline loops: CDR1 KGHDR, CDR2 SFDVKD. V gave up 2 bases and J gave up 10 bases, with 11 bases separating them. CDR3 bases: TGTGCCACCAGTGATTATTCAGGAGCCCCCCAGCATTTT. Translated: CATSDYSGAPQHF.

This clone was picked up a small number of times. The chain employs TRBV30 and TRBJ1-6; 7 nucleotides agree with TRBD1. CDR3 length equals 12 residues. Per germline, CDR1 GTSNPN and CDR2 SVGIG (reference sequence). J lost 9 bases, V lost 4 bases, and 3 bases had no gene match. The CDR3 region is CAWTRQGSPLHF. CDR3 coding DNA: TGTGCCTGGACCCGACAGGGTTCACCCCTCCACTTT.

Written as DNA, the CDR3 is TGTGCCAGCAGCCTTCTGGCGGGAGGGCCGGCCGACATTCAGTACTTC. This gives the protein CASSLLAGGPADIQYF. The chain carries TRBV4-2 and TRBJ2-4; 9 positions match TRBD2. V lost 4 bases, J lost 8 bases, and 12 bases stayed unmatched. The CDR3 length is 16 residues. Germline CDR1 is LGHNA and CDR2 is YNFKEQ.

The chain joins TRBV4-1 to TRBJ1-1; the match to TRBD1 covers 10 bases. The CDR3 totals 19 residues. The trim removed 7 bases at V and 5 bases at J, leaving 22 bases unmatched. From germline, CDR1 is MGHRA and CDR2 YSYEKL. Here the CDR3 DNA reads TGCGCCAGCATCAAAAAAGGCCCCACTTGGGGGGGACAGGGGACTGAAGCTTTCTTT. It specifies CASIKKGPTWGGQGTEAFF.

This sequence joins TRBV18 and TRBJ2-1; no clear D. The CDR3 consists of 13 residues. The germline V gene encodes CDR1 KGHSH and CDR2 LQKENI. The V gene lost 6 bases and the J gene lost 5 bases, with 11 bases spanning the gap. This chain's CDR3 is CASSEHEDNEQFF. The CDR3 bases are TGTGCCAGCTCCGAACACGAAGACAATGAGCAGTTCTTC.

The chain has TRBV6-5 and TRBJ1-2; D is uncertain. This CDR3 is built from 13 residues. V lost 4 bases to trimming and J lost 5 bases, with 11 bases between them. CDR1 and CDR2 from the germline V gene are MNHEY and SVGAGI. The CDR3 here is CASSSNRKYGYTF. The CDR3, as DNA: TGTGCCAGCAGTTCGAACAGAAAATATGGCTACACCTTC.

The chain employs TRBV2 and TRBJ2-3; D possibly matches TRBD1 or TRBD2 (6 bases each). The CDR3 spans 16 residues. Germline assignment: CDR1 SNHLY and CDR2 FYNNEI. Trimming stripped 2 bases from V and 2 bases from J, with 14 bases between. CDR3 nucleotide sequence: TGTGCCAGCAGTGAAATGGGGGGCCTGCACACAGATACGCAGTATTTT. Amino acid sequence: CASSEMGGLHTDTQYF. Using reference TRBV2 and TRBJ2-3 for the parts outside the CDR3, the full variable domain is EPEVTQTPSHQVTQMGQEVILRCVPISNHLYFYWYRQILGQKVEFLVSFYNNEISEKSEIFDDQFSVERPDGSNFTLKIRSTKLEDSAMYFCASSEMGGLHTDTQYFGPGTRLTVL.

V usage is TRBV5-1 and J usage is TRBJ2-3, with D possibly being TRBD1 (6 bases). CDR1 SGHRS and CDR2 YFSETQ come from the germline V gene. This CDR3 comprises 14 residues. Deletions cut 0 bases from V and 2 bases from J, with 7 bases between. The CDR3 reads CASSLGTATDTQYF. The CDR3 DNA is TGCGCCAGCAGCTTGGGGACAGCCACAGATACGCAGTATTTT. The variable domain in full, completed from reference TRBV5-1 and TRBJ2-3, reads KAGVTQTPRYLIKTRGQQVTLSCSPISGHRSVSWYQQTPGQGLQFLFEYFSETQRNKGNFPGRFSGRQFSNSRSEMNVSTLELGDSALYLCASSLGTATDTQYFGPGTRLTVL.

Note on this clone: Different DNA sequences within this sample yield the same CDR3. This rearrangement joins TRBV6-5 to TRBJ1-5, with 8 nucleotides matching TRBD1. After removal of 5 bases from V and 2 bases from J, the junction contained 5 bases not matched to a gene. The length of the CDR3 is 15 residues. Germline values: CDR1 MNHEY, CDR2 SVGAGI. As DNA, the CDR3 is TGTGCCAGCAGTCCTGACAGGGGACGCAATCAGCCCCAGCATTTT. Protein product: CASSPDRGRNQPQHF.

The chain has TRBV29-1 and TRBJ2-3, with 10 bases identical to TRBD1. Germline assignment: CDR1 SQVTM and CDR2 ANQGSEA. J gave up 3 bases and V 1 base, and 4 bases lay outside the gene matches. The CDR3 is 15 residues long. The DNA for the CDR3 is TGCAGCGTTGAAGTCTGGGACAGGGGAACAGATACGCAGTATTTT. Encoded protein: CSVEVWDRGTDTQYF.

V and J are TRBV12-3 or TRBV12-4 and TRBJ2-3, with TRBD1 as a possible D gene (6 bases). The V gene lost 3 bases and the J gene lost 13 bases, with 17 bases spanning the gap. This CDR3 contains 13 residues. Here the CDR3 reads CASSFNVRGEEYF. The CDR3 DNA reads TGTGCCAGCAGTTTTAATGTCAGGGGTGAGGAGTATTTT.

The chain has TRBV6-5 and TRBJ2-7; possibly TRBD2 for D (6 bases). CDR1 MNHEY and CDR2 SVGAGI come from the germline V gene. Trimming removed 0 bases from V and 0 bases from J, with 12 bases in between. The CDR3 length is 16 residues. CDR3 sequence: CASSYSGNSGSYEQYF. For the CDR3, the DNA is TGTGCCAGCAGTTACTCGGGAAATAGCGGCTCCTACGAGCAGTACTTC.

V gene TRBV5-6 combines with J gene TRBJ1-6, with D tentatively TRBD1 (5 bases). Germline V lookup: CDR1 SGHDT, CDR2 YYEEEE. Trimming cost V 0 bases and J 6 bases, with 7 bases left between them. This CDR3 has 14 amino acids. The CDR3 protein is CASSLAGVNSPLHF. CDR3 DNA: TGTGCCAGCAGCTTGGCGGGGGTTAATTCACCCCTCCACTTT.

This chain connects TRBV28 to TRBJ2-7, with 8 bases that match TRBD1. The CDR3 totals 15 residues. Germline CDR1 MDHEN, CDR2 SYDVKM. The junction had 8 bases not matched to a gene; V was cut back by 6 bases and J by 1 base. CDR3 nucleotide sequence: TGTGCCAGCAGCCGTCCGGGGACAGGATCCTACGAGCAGTACTTC. Protein sequence: CASSRPGTGSYEQYF.

The chain couples TRBV21-1 to TRBJ1-2; TRBD1 is taken as the D call from the table, unchecked against the DNA. TRBV21-1 is described as a pseudogene. CDR3 size: 15 residues. The CDR3 nucleotides are TGTGCCAGCAGCAACAAATGGGACAGCGTGGGTGGCTACACCTTC. It codes for CASSNKWDSVGGYTF.

CDR3 DNA sequence: TGTGCCACCAGTGGGCACGAGCAGTACTTC. Its protein is CATSGHEQYF. The chain carries TRBV24-1 and TRBJ2-7; D is undetermined. V was shortened by 5 bases and J by 5 bases, with 3 bases between the two germline ends. CDR1 KGHDR and CDR2 SFDVKD come from the germline V gene. This CDR3 is built from 10 residues.

This clone was recorded a few times. This sequence joins TRBV13 and TRBJ2-7; possible D gene TRBD2, 6 bases. V lost 5 bases to trimming and J lost 4 bases, with 27 bases between them. From germline, CDR1 is PRHDT and CDR2 FYEKMQ (reference sequence). The CDR3 spans 18 residues. The CDR3 here is CASSDGTPAGGGHYEQYF. The CDR3 nucleotides read TGTGCCAGCAGCGACGGGACTCCGGCCGGGGGAGGACATTACGAGCAGTACTTC.

The chain has TRBV5-5 and TRBJ2-1; 12 bases align to TRBD2. Trimming removed 1 base from V and 5 bases from J; junction bases left unmatched: 1. Germline CDR1 and CDR2: SGHKS and YYEKEE (reference sequence). This CDR3 has 15 amino acids. The CDR3: CASSLRLAGDNEQFF. The CDR3 region has the DNA TGTGCCAGCAGCTTGAGACTAGCGGGAGACAATGAGCAGTTCTTC.

The V call is TRBV7-9, the J call TRBJ2-7; maybe TRBD2 (7 bases). The V gene lost 5 bases and the J gene lost 2 bases, with 16 bases spanning the gap. The CDR3 consists of 15 residues. The germline V gene has CDR1 SEHNR and CDR2 FQNEAQ (reference sequence). The CDR3 sequence: CASSEGGKAAYEQYF. CDR3 sequence (DNA): TGTGCCAGCAGCGAGGGGGGGAAAGCCGCCTACGAGCAGTACTTC. Full variable domain (missing parts from reference TRBV7-9 and TRBJ2-7): DTGVSQNPRHKITKRGQNVTFRCDPISEHNRLYWYRQTLGQGPEFLTYFQNEAQLEKSRLLSDRFSAERPKGSFSTLEIQRTEQGDSAMYLCASSEGGKAAYEQYFGPGTRLTVT.

This chain links TRBV27 with TRBJ2-5, with 9 bases matching TRBD2. Losses at the gene ends were 3 bases for V and 1 base for J; bases not matched to a gene: 12. The CDR3 loop spans 18 amino acids. Germline CDR1 MNHEY, CDR2 SMNVEV (reference sequence). The CDR3 bases are TGTGCCAGCAGTTTGGTAGGTCTAGCGGGAACAGTCCAAGAGACCCAGTACTTC. This sequence encodes CASSLVGLAGTVQETQYF.

The rearrangement uses TRBV9 and TRBJ1-1; D ambiguous. Trimming removed 0 bases at V and 4 bases at J, with 7 bases between. This CDR3 is built from 13 residues. The V gene's germline CDR1 is SGDLS and CDR2 YYNGEE. CDR3 DNA: TGTGCCAGCAGCGTAGTGGTGGCCACTGAAGCTTTCTTT. Protein: CASSVVVATEAFF. The full variable domain, completed using reference TRBV9 and TRBJ1-1, is DSGVTQTPKHLITATGQRVTLRCSPRSGDLSVYWYQQSLDQGLQFLIQYYNGEERAKGNILERFSAQQFPDLHSELNLSSLELGDSALYFCASSVVVATEAFFGQGTRLTVV.